These 11 T cell receptor beta chains were all obtained from the same sample, sequenced in a study of blood T cell repertoires in COVID-19. Method: immunoSEQ multiplex PCR; TCRdb's copy keeps in-frame clones and lacks some. The profile shows over 350,000 clones, 87% of them singletons. The sequenced sample was PBMCs or T cells enriched from blood (not recorded which). Receptor source: a woman between 45 and 65 years old who had recovered from COVID-19.

The rearrangement links TRBV5-1 to TRBJ2-1; the match to TRBD2 covers 10 bases. Germline V CDR1 and CDR2: SGHRS, YFSETQ. After removal of 0 bases from V and 7 bases from J, the junction contained 7 bases not matched to a gene. The CDR3 is 16 amino acids. CDR3 sequence reads: CASSLAGASGGNEQFF. CDR3 sequence (DNA): TGCGCCAGCAGCTTGGCCGGGGCTAGCGGGGGAAATGAGCAGTTCTTC.

This chain links TRBV29-1 with TRBJ2-2; D is perhaps TRBD2 (5 bases). V lost 3 bases and J 5 bases, leaving 7 bases between the germline ends. Germline V gene sequence: CDR1 SQVTM, CDR2 ANQGSEA. The CDR3 is 12 amino acids. For the CDR3, the DNA is TGCAGCGTTGAGCCGGGAACCGGGGAGCTGTTTTTT. It is translated as CSVEPGTGELFF.

J is TRBJ2-5 and V is TRBV30, with D uncertain. V lost 0 bases, J lost 1 base, and 6 bases lay in between. Germline-derived CDR1 and CDR2 are GTSNPN and SVGIG (reference sequence). This CDR3 is 13 amino acids long. CDR3 nucleotide sequence: TGTGCCTGGAGTGTCTATGGCCAAGAGACCCAGTACTTC. Translated: CAWSVYGQETQYF.

The J gene is TRBJ2-7, the V gene TRBV5-1, with TRBD1 as a possible D gene (6 bases). V lost 0 bases, J lost 5 bases, and 21 bases lay in between. CDR3 length: 17 amino acids. Germline values: CDR1 SGHRS, CDR2 YFSETQ. CDR3 DNA sequence: TGCGCCAGCAGCTTGGGCACCCGGGGTAACCAGGGGCACGAGCAGTACTTC. It encodes CASSLGTRGNQGHEQYF.

The rearrangement uses TRBV7-2 and TRBJ1-5, with 9 bases that match TRBD1. CDR3 length: 19 residues. V trimming: 2 bases; J trimming: 6 bases; junction bases outside the gene matches: 17. Germline CDR1 is SGHTA and CDR2 is FQGNSA. The CDR3 coding sequence is TGTGCCAGCAGCTTAAGGTCCCCGGGACAGGGTCAGGGATCTCAGCCCCAGCATTTT. Translated: CASSLRSPGQGQGSQPQHF. The full variable domain, in which reference TRBV7-2 and TRBJ1-5 provide the parts outside the CDR3, is GAGVSQSPSNKVTEKGKDVELRCDPISGHTALYWYRQSLGQGLEFLIYFQGNSAPDKSGLPSDRFSAERTGGSVSTLTIQRTQQEDSAVYLCASSLRSPGQGQGSQPQHFGDGTRLSIL.

The chain carries TRBV4-1 and TRBJ1-6, with 7 bases lining up with TRBD1. The junction had 12 bases not matched to a gene; V was cut back by 4 bases and J by 0 bases. Germline V CDR1 and CDR2: MGHRA, YSYEKL. The length of the CDR3 is 19 residues. The CDR3 DNA sequence: TGCGCCAGCAGCCCAACTGTGGACAGGACGAGCTCCTATAATTCACCCCTCCACTTT. It encodes CASSPTVDRTSSYNSPLHF.

The chain recombines TRBV4-2 with TRBJ2-1, with 11 bases fitting TRBD2. The CDR3 spans 20 residues. J lost 4 bases, V lost 0 bases, and 14 bases had no gene match. Germline-derived CDR1 and CDR2 are LGHNA and YNFKEQ. In nucleotides, the CDR3 is TGTGCCAGCAGCCAAGATTTGGCTAGCGGGGGGCCTCCCAGGTACAATGAGCAGTTCTTC. Protein: CASSQDLASGGPPRYNEQFF.

The rearrangement links TRBV12-5 to TRBJ2-1, with D perhaps TRBD1 (5 bases). This CDR3 is 15 amino acids long. CDR1 is LGHNT and CDR2 is FRNRAP in the germline V gene. V lost 1 base to trimming and J lost 0 bases, with 7 bases between them. The DNA for the CDR3 is TGTGCTAGTGGTTTGGGACAGAGCTCCTACAATGAGCAGTTCTTC. This sequence encodes CASGLGQSSYNEQFF.

The chain is built from TRBV18 and TRBJ1-6, with D possibly being TRBD1 (6 bases). CDR3 size: 16 residues. V lost 4 bases to trimming and J lost 2 bases, with 12 bases between them. Germline CDR1 KGHSH, CDR2 LQKENI. The CDR3 nucleotides are TGTGCCAGCTCACTCCAACAGGGCGCCTATAATTCACCCCTCCACTTT. Protein sequence: CASSLQQGAYNSPLHF.

In its sample, this clone was seen once. The chain employs TRBV7-9 and TRBJ1-1; D unresolved. The germline V and J ends were trimmed by 5 bases and 10 bases, with 20 bases remaining between them. CDR3 size: 14 residues. Germline values: CDR1 SEHNR, CDR2 FQNEAQ (reference sequence). The CDR3 protein is CASSPLSPSNGAFF. CDR3 sequence (DNA): TGTGCCAGCAGCCCTCTGAGCCCTTCGAACGGAGCTTTCTTT.

This clone appeared once. The V call is TRBV5-8, the J call TRBJ1-3; no reliable D call. With 5 bases removed from V and 1 base from J, the gap between germline ends came to 7 bases. Germline V lookup: CDR1 SGHTS, CDR2 YDEGEE. This CDR3 has 13 amino acids. In DNA, the CDR3 is TGTGCCAGCAGTGTTAAATCTGGAAACACCATATATTTT. This sequence encodes CASSVKSGNTIYF.